The 3 T cell receptor beta chains reported below all come from one sample, sequenced in a study of blood T cell repertoires in COVID-19. Repertoires were generated with immunoSEQ multiplex PCR, while TCRdb's copy carries only in-frame clones and drops some. The sample has approximately 500,000 clones, 85% to 90% seen once. Sequencing was performed on PBMCs or T cells enriched from blood (not recorded which). The receptors come from a woman aged 40 to 50 who had recovered from COVID-19.

The rearrangement joins TRBV7-2 to TRBJ1-5; maybe TRBD1 (5 bases). The CDR3 totals 13 residues. V was pared by 3 bases and J by 5 bases, with 8 bases between. The V gene's germline CDR1 is SGHTA and CDR2 FQGNSA. The CDR3 reads CASSFGGDQPQHF. CDR3 DNA: TGTGCCAGCAGCTTCGGGGGTGATCAGCCCCAGCATTTT.

The V gene is TRBV7-8, the J gene TRBJ2-1; 12 positions agree with TRBD2. Germline V gene lookup returns CDR1 SGHVS and CDR2 FQNEAQ. CDR3 length: 17 residues. Trimming removed 1 base from V and 5 bases from J; junction bases left unmatched: 6. CDR3 loop: CASSLGTSGRWNNEQFF. CDR3 DNA sequence: TGTGCCAGCAGCTTAGGCACTAGCGGGAGGTGGAACAATGAGCAGTTCTTC. Using reference TRBV7-8 and TRBJ2-1 for the parts outside the CDR3, the full variable domain is GAGVSQSPRYKVAKRGQDVALRCDPISGHVSLFWYQQALGQGPEFLTYFQNEAQLDKSGLPSDRFFAERPEGSVSTLKIQRTQQEDSAVYLCASSLGTSGRWNNEQFFGPGTRLTVL.

This clone has only one observation. The rearrangement links TRBV24-1 to TRBJ1-2, with 11 bases lining up with TRBD1. The length of the CDR3 is 17 residues. V lost 2 bases, J lost 4 bases, and 8 bases stayed unmatched. Germline V CDR1 and CDR2: KGHDR, SFDVKD. The CDR3 protein is CATSDSSGTGGIYGYTF. The CDR3, as DNA: TGTGCCACCAGTGATTCCTCCGGGACAGGGGGTATCTATGGCTACACCTTC.